These 26 T cell receptor beta chains were sequenced from one sample in a study of CD8 T cells in Susac syndrome. Random hexamers served to reverse transcribe roughly 0.45 to 1 ug RNA. One entry per CDR3 protein results from TCRdb running MiXCR on the immunoSEQ multiplex PCR reads. The data contain about 300,000 distinct CDR3 sequences, over 75% of them singletons. Sequencing input: CD8+ T cells from PBMCs. Source of these receptors: a human donor with multiple sclerosis.

This chain connects TRBV15 to TRBJ2-7; D is perhaps TRBD1 or TRBD2 (5 bases each). CDR1 LNHNV and CDR2 YYDKDF come from the germline V gene (reference sequence). V was clipped by 8 bases and J by 2 bases, with 22 bases between them. The CDR3 loop spans 16 amino acids. The CDR3: CATLDDTRDRPYEQYF. CDR3 DNA sequence: TGTGCCACCCTAGATGATACCCGGGACCGTCCCTACGAGCAGTACTTC.

V is TRBV12-3 or TRBV12-4 and J is TRBJ2-1; TRBD2 matches at 9 bases. Trimming removed 10 bases from V and 9 bases from J; junction bases left unmatched: 16. This CDR3 has 15 residues. In DNA, the CDR3 is TGTGCCACAAAACCGGGACTAGCACCGGAGGGTGAGCAGTTCTTC. The encoded protein is CATKPGLAPEGEQFF.

CDR3 region: CSARTRETDSYNEQFF. The CDR3, as DNA: TGCAGTGCTAGGACCCGGGAGACGGATTCCTACAATGAGCAGTTCTTC. The rearrangement uses TRBV20-1 and TRBJ2-1; D may be TRBD2 (6 bases). CDR3 length equals 16 residues. The V gene's germline CDR1 is DFQATT and CDR2 SNEGSKA (reference sequence). Trimming pared 3 bases from V and 1 base from J, leaving 16 bases between.

V is TRBV6-5 and J is TRBJ2-1, with TRBD2 matching 11 bases. After removal of 4 bases from V and 7 bases from J, the junction contained 18 bases not matched to a gene. CDR3 length equals 19 residues. CDR1 MNHEY and CDR2 SVGAGI come from the germline V gene. The CDR3 loop is CASSSRQTSGVGLWNEQFF. The CDR3 bases are TGTGCCAGCAGTTCGCGCCAGACTAGCGGGGTGGGTTTATGGAATGAGCAGTTCTTC.

The chain recombines TRBV18 with TRBJ2-7; TRBD2 matches 7 bases. The CDR3 is 18 residues long. The ends lost 2 bases at V and 5 bases at J; junction bases unmatched: 18. The germline V gene encodes CDR1 KGHSH and CDR2 LQKENI. CDR3 nucleotides: TGTGCCAGCTCACCATCTGCGCTAGCGGCCGGGATTGAGGACGAGCAGTACTTC. Amino acid sequence: CASSPSALAAGIEDEQYF.

The chain joins TRBV19 to TRBJ1-1; TRBD1 is a possible D gene (5 bases). This CDR3 has 13 residues. The V and J ends lost 6 bases and 0 bases respectively, with 8 bases between them. Germline V lookup: CDR1 LNHDA, CDR2 SQIVND (reference sequence). The CDR3 DNA reads as TGTGCCAGTAGGCCGACAGTGAACACTGAAGCTTTCTTT. Translated: CASRPTVNTEAFF.

This clonotype was observed a few times. The chain carries TRBV5-1 and TRBJ2-3; the match to TRBD1 covers 8 bases. V shed 0 bases and J 8 bases; nucleotides not matched to a gene: 5. This CDR3 has 14 amino acids. The germline V gene has CDR1 SGHRS and CDR2 YFSETQ. DNA for the CDR3: TGCGCCAGCAGCTTGGGGCAGGGGGCTGTTACGCAGTATTTT. This sequence encodes CASSLGQGAVTQYF.

The genes are TRBV6-5 and TRBJ2-1; maybe TRBD2 (5 bases). Trimming removed 6 bases at V and 0 bases at J, with 12 bases between. CDR3 length equals 15 residues. Germline CDR1 is MNHEY and CDR2 is SVGAGI. Here the CDR3 reads CASSQERNSYNEQFF. The DNA for the CDR3 is TGTGCCAGCAGCCAAGAGCGGAACTCCTACAATGAGCAGTTCTTC.

CDR3 sequence: CASSQARPDNEQFF. The CDR3 region has the DNA TGCGCCAGCAGCCAAGCCCGACCCGACAATGAGCAGTTCTTC. J is TRBJ2-1 and V is TRBV4-3; D is uncertain. The CDR3 consists of 14 residues. CDR1 is LGHNA and CDR2 is YSLEER in the germline V gene. With 1 base removed from V and 5 bases from J, the gap between germline ends came to 9 bases.

The chain uses TRBV6-1 and TRBJ2-7; TRBD1 matches at 7 bases. Germline values: CDR1 MNHNS, CDR2 SASEGT. Unmatched junction bases numbered 8, after V lost 4 bases and J lost 2 bases. This CDR3 is built from 15 residues. For the CDR3, the DNA is TGTGCCAGCAGTGTTCCGGGACAGTATACCTACGAGCAGTACTTC. Residues: CASSVPGQYTYEQYF.

The rearrangement links TRBV25-1 to TRBJ2-5; 9 positions agree with TRBD2. The germline gives CDR1 MGHDK, CDR2 SYGVNS. V lost 5 bases, J lost 3 bases, and 4 bases stayed unmatched. The CDR3 spans 14 residues. The CDR3, as DNA: TGTGCCAGCAGTTCTTTAGCGGGAGAAGAGACCCAGTACTTC. This translates into CASSSLAGEETQYF.

The V and J genes are TRBV27 and TRBJ1-3; D might be TRBD1 (5 bases). The germline V gene encodes CDR1 MNHEY and CDR2 SMNVEV (reference sequence). The V and J ends lost 3 bases and 8 bases respectively, with 14 bases between them. The CDR3 is 14 amino acids. CDR3 sequence reads: CASSLGGQGHTIYF. The CDR3, as DNA: TGTGCCAGCAGTTTGGGTGGGCAGGGACACACCATATATTTT.

This chain uses TRBV15 with TRBJ1-5; D ambiguous. Between the trimmed V and J ends, which lost 2 bases and 4 bases, there was a span of 15 bases. Germline V lookup: CDR1 LNHNV, CDR2 YYDKDF (reference sequence). The CDR3 consists of 16 residues. This chain's CDR3 is CATSRWFRRGNQPQHF. DNA of the CDR3: TGTGCCACCAGCAGATGGTTCCGTCGAGGGAATCAGCCCCAGCATTTT.

The gene calls are TRBV5-4 and TRBJ2-1, with D perhaps matching TRBD2 (5 bases). CDR1 SGHNT and CDR2 YYREEE come from the germline V gene (reference sequence). Trimming stripped 4 bases from V and 6 bases from J, with 14 bases between. The length of the CDR3 is 14 residues. CDR3 DNA sequence: TGTGCCAGCAGCCCGAGAGGGCCTCGCAATGAGCAGTTCTTC. This gives the protein CASSPRGPRNEQFF.

The chain uses TRBV20-1 and TRBJ2-2; no firm D call. The CDR3 is 11 amino acids. Germline CDR1 DFQATT, CDR2 SNEGSKA (reference sequence). Trimming removed 5 bases from V and 9 bases from J, with 10 bases in between. The CDR3 loop is CSALTGRELFF. Written as DNA, the CDR3 is TGCAGTGCTCTGACTGGGCGGGAGCTGTTTTTT.

This sequence joins TRBV7-8 and TRBJ2-5, with 10 nucleotides matching TRBD1. Trimming cost V 5 bases and J 3 bases; bases outside gene matches: 6. This CDR3 comprises 15 residues. CDR1 SGHVS and CDR2 FQNEAQ come from the germline V gene. CDR3 loop: CASSDPGTGEETQYF. In DNA, the CDR3 is TGTGCCAGCAGCGATCCCGGGACAGGGGAAGAGACCCAGTACTTC.

The chain recombines TRBV30 with TRBJ1-1; D may be TRBD1 (5 bases). Trimming pared 4 bases from V and 3 bases from J, leaving 15 bases between. The germline CDR1 and CDR2 sequences are GTSNPN and SVGIG (reference sequence). The CDR3 loop spans 14 amino acids. Here the CDR3 DNA reads TGTGCCTGGACCAGGAGGGCGGGGGACACTGAAGCTTTCTTT. Translating it yields CAWTRRAGDTEAFF.

The chain couples TRBV19 to TRBJ1-1, with no clear D. V dropped 11 bases and J dropped 2 bases, with 21 bases sitting between them. The CDR3 covers 15 residues. Looked up from germline, CDR1 is LNHDA and CDR2 is SQIVND (reference sequence). CDR3 in DNA: TGTGCCTCATTCGGGTGGACCAGCCTAAACACTGAAGCTTTCTTT. Translated: CASFGWTSLNTEAFF. The variable domain in full, with the rest retrieved from reference TRBV19 and TRBJ1-1, is DGGITQSPKYLFRKEGQNVTLSCEQNLNHDAMYWYRQDPGQGLRLIYYSQIVNDFQKGDIAEGYSVSREKKESFPLTVTSAQKNPTAFYLCASFGWTSLNTEAFFGQGTRLTVV.

J is TRBJ2-6 and V is TRBV28; D remains unclear. CDR1 is MDHEN and CDR2 is SYDVKM in the germline V gene. With 6 bases removed from V and 7 bases from J, the gap between germline ends came to 19 bases. The CDR3 has 16 amino acids. The DNA for the CDR3 is TGTGCCAGCAGGGAAGACGTCGGGTTACCAGCCAACGTCCTGACTTTC. Translation: CASREDVGLPANVLTF.

The V gene is TRBV4-1, the J gene TRBJ2-5; a weak D match, TRBD1 (6 bases). CDR3 length equals 15 residues. Trimming took off 0 bases at V and 2 bases at J, with 10 bases between the two ends. Per the germline V gene, CDR1 is MGHRA and CDR2 is YSYEKL. CDR3 DNA sequence: TGCGCCAGCAGCCAAGAGGACAGAGCACAAGAGACCCAGTACTTC. It yields the protein CASSQEDRAQETQYF.

The rearrangement links TRBV27 to TRBJ2-1; D call uncertain. In germline, CDR1 is MNHEY, CDR2 SMNVEV (reference sequence). The CDR3 totals 15 residues. Trimming left V 4 bases short and J 0 bases short, with 10 bases between. CDR3 amino acids: CASSSHPISYNEQFF. The CDR3 coding sequence is TGTGCCAGCAGTTCCCACCCGATCTCCTACAATGAGCAGTTCTTC.

V gene TRBV11-2 combines with J gene TRBJ1-2; a possible D gene is TRBD1 (5 bases). Germline-derived CDR1 and CDR2 are SGHAT and FQNNGV. V lost 11 bases to trimming and J lost 8 bases, with 15 bases between them. CDR3 length: 11 amino acids. CDR3 coding DNA: TGTGCCGTCTGGGGGACCGTGGGCTACACCTTC. This codes for CAVWGTVGYTF.

The V call is TRBV20-1, the J call TRBJ2-1, with D maybe TRBD1 (5 bases). CDR1 is DFQATT, CDR2 SNEGSKA, per germline (reference sequence). Trimming removed 3 bases at V and 5 bases at J, with 14 bases between. CDR3 size: 14 residues. The CDR3 DNA is TGCAGTGCTAGGGCCCGGACACCAGACAATGAGCAGTTCTTC. It translates to CSARARTPDNEQFF.

The rearrangement uses TRBV7-3 and TRBJ2-1; 8 positions match TRBD1. Germline V gene sequence: CDR1 SGHTA, CDR2 FQGTGA. The V and J ends lost 8 bases and 9 bases, in that order; junction bases with no gene match: 12. CDR3 length: 14 residues. This chain's CDR3 is CASAPQDRAAEQFF. The CDR3 nucleotides read TGTGCCAGCGCCCCCCAGGACAGGGCGGCTGAGCAGTTCTTC. Looking up the rest from reference TRBV7-3 and TRBJ2-1 gives the full variable domain: GAGVSQTPSNKVTEKGKYVELRCDPISGHTALYWYRQSLGQGPEFLIYFQGTGAADDSGLPNDRFFAVRPEGSVSTLKIQRTERGDSAVYLCASAPQDRAAEQFFGPGTRLTVL.

CDR3 region: CSARDRTSTLYEQYF. The CDR3 DNA reads as TGCAGTGCTAGAGATCGAACTAGCACCCTCTACGAGCAGTACTTC. The chain is built from TRBV20-1 and TRBJ2-7; possibly TRBD2 for D (6 bases). Germline CDR1 is DFQATT and CDR2 is SNEGSKA (reference sequence). The V end lost 0 bases, the J end lost 3 bases, and 15 bases lay between the germline ends. This CDR3 has 15 amino acids.

The chain has TRBV10-3 and TRBJ2-3; D is uncertain. The germline V gene has CDR1 ENHRY and CDR2 SYGVKD. This CDR3 is 16 amino acids long. The germline V and J ends were trimmed by 0 bases and 2 bases, with 12 bases remaining between them. CDR3 sequence reads: CAISESVGGSTDTQYF. Here the CDR3 DNA reads TGTGCCATCAGTGAGTCGGTAGGCGGATCCACAGATACGCAGTATTTT.